This T cell receptor (beta chain) came from a study of Tregs in tolerant kidney transplant recipients. CD4+CD25+CD127- Tregs, CD4+CD25- non-Tregs, CD4 and CD8 cells were sorted. The germline CDR1 and CDR2 sequences are SGHAT and FQNNGV. Trimming removed 6 bases from V and 1 base from J, with 20 bases in between. The CDR3 length is 17 residues. TCRdb's table, derived via immunoSEQ multiplex PCR, lists solely in-frame clones and lacks some. The sample contains about 83,000 clones, 95% to 98% of which appear only once. This specimen was CD4+ T cells from blood, taken before the transplant. The receptor's source is a human donor who received a combined kidney and bone marrow transplant. The gene calls are TRBV11-2 and TRBJ2-3, with D perhaps TRBD1 (5 bases). In nucleotides, the CDR3 is TGTGCCAGCAGTTTATCACCATGGGGCGGCGGCACAGATACGCAGTATTTT. Translated, it gives CASSLSPWGGGTDTQYF.